These 4 T cell receptor beta chains came from one sample sequenced in a study of blood T cell repertoires in COVID-19. The protocol was immunoSEQ multiplex PCR, while the TCRdb copy is restricted to in-frame clones and leaves out a portion. The table has tens of thousands of clones, around 84% seen once. The sample consisted of peripheral blood. The source is an elderly man with acute or convalescent COVID-19.

The rearrangement joins TRBV24-1 to TRBJ1-4, with D tentatively TRBD1 (6 bases). Trimming stripped 9 bases from V and 4 bases from J, with 11 bases between. This CDR3 has 13 amino acids. Germline V gene lookup returns CDR1 KGHDR and CDR2 SFDVKD. The CDR3 sequence: CATGGGLNEKLFF. Here the CDR3 DNA reads TGTGCCACCGGCGGGGGCCTTAATGAAAAACTGTTTTTT.

The rearrangement links TRBV29-1 to TRBJ1-4, with unresolved D. Trimming pared 1 base from V and 4 bases from J, leaving 7 bases between. CDR1 SQVTM and CDR2 ANQGSEA come from the germline V gene. The CDR3 has 13 residues. The CDR3 DNA follows: TGCAGCGTTGAAGGGCCGGGTAATGAAAAACTGTTTTTT. This gives the protein CSVEGPGNEKLFF.

This chain uses TRBV6-4 with TRBJ2-1; TRBD2 agrees at 10 bases. The CDR3 totals 15 residues. The germline CDR1 and CDR2 sequences are MRHNA and SNTAGT. V was clipped by 6 bases and J by 6 bases; unmatched bases: 8. CDR3 sequence (DNA): TGTGCCAGCAGCGCAGCGGGAGGGTACCGCAATGAGCAGTTCTTC. It codes for CASSAAGGYRNEQFF.

Comments on this clone: The junction departs from germline at one end; a sequencing error may be responsible. The chain recombines TRBV2 with TRBJ2-7; unclear D gene. The CDR3 covers 12 residues. Germline CDR1 reads SNHLY; CDR2 reads FYNNEI. Here the CDR3 DNA reads TGTGCCAGCACTGAATATCCCTACGAGCAGTACTTC. Its protein product is CASTEYPYEQYF.